This paragraph reports one T cell receptor beta chain. Only in-frame clones appear in the TCRdb table, and some are missing; sequencing was by immunoSEQ multiplex PCR. The sample carries 2 million to 2.5 million clones, about 90% recorded once. These data are taken from a study of shared clonotypes between healthy human individuals. The clonotype originates from a man in his late teens or twenties in good health. Some clones in this sample may be carry-over from other donors' samples. The sequenced sample consisted of naive CD4+ T cells from PBMCs. Subset of the sample: CD45RA+ positively selected.

This CDR3 is CATSTGGFEQYF. The CDR3 region has the DNA TGTGCCACCTCGACAGGGGGGTTCGAGCAGTACTTC. The rearrangement joins TRBV19 to TRBJ2-7, with TRBD1 matching 9 bases. This CDR3 is built from 12 residues. Trimming at V came to 10 bases and at J to 6 bases, leaving 7 bases not matched to a gene. CDR1 is LNHDA and CDR2 is SQIVND in the germline V gene (reference sequence).